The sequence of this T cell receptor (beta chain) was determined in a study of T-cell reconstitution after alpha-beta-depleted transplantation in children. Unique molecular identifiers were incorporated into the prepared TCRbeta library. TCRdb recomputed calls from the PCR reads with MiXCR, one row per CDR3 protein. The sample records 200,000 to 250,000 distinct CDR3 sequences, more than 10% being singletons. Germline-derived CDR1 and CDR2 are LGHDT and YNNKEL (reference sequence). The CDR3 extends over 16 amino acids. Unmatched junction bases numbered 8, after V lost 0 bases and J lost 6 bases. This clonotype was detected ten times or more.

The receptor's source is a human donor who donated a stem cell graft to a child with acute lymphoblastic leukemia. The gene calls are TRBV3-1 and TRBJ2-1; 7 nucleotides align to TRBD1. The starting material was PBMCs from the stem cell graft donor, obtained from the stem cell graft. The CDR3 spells CASSQELRGLVNEQFF. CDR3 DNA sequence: TGTGCCAGCAGCCAAGAGTTGAGGGGGCTGGTCAATGAGCAGTTCTTC.